This T cell receptor (beta chain) was sequenced in a study of human T cells and chemical hapten exposure. Study-wide points: As patch test score rose, PT1 expanded TCR counts tended to rise as well.

The time point here: patch test 1, 2 weeks after DPC sensitization. Treatment defined: therapeutic diphenylcyclopropenone sensitization with weekly scalp DPC. In the source study's methods: There were a median of approximately 88,000 TCRs per sample, with a range from 23,224 to 690,600. TCRdb re-called the RACE reads with MiXCR, one entry per CDR3 protein. TCRdb's processing, not the authors', yielded these V and J calls. The profile shows tens of thousands of distinct CDR3 sequences, around 11% of them singletons. In this sample, this clonotype turned up many times. Its antigen is undetermined. Per the germline V gene, CDR1 is ENHRY and CDR2 is SYGVKD. This CDR3 comprises 13 residues. Trimming cost V 4 bases and J 8 bases, with 14 bases left between them.

V and J are TRBV10-3 and TRBJ1-2; D unresolved. The sample consisted of whole blood, taken in connection with sensitization to the hapten diphenylcyclopropenone (DPC). This receptor was identified in a woman aged 60 to 75 with alopecia areata. Some clones in this sample may be carry-over from other donors' samples. As DNA, the CDR3 is TGTGCCATCAGTGGGGTCGCCCCTCGGGGCTACACCTTC. Its translation: CAISGVAPRGYTF.